This TCR beta chain was observed in a study of T cell clonality in common variable immunodeficiency. Study results and limitations: In common variable immunodeficiency, TCR beta chains reportedly carried fewer deletions and N-nucleotide insertions.

A note on this clone: Its matching antigen is unknown. The CDR3 is cut off 3 residues early in the read; its end comes from the germline J gene.

Libraries were prepared by immunoSEQ multiplex PCR; TCRdb keeps only in-frame clonotypes and omits some of them. The specimen has fewer than 7,000 clones, none found just once. The CDR3 has 16 amino acids. Trimming at V came to 4 bases and at J to 4 bases, leaving 11 bases not matched to a gene. Germline V CDR1 and CDR2: LNHDA, SQIVND (reference sequence). The sequence was obtained from a human donor with common variable immunodeficiency. The chain carries TRBV19 and TRBJ2-7; 9 positions match TRBD1. Sequencing used peripheral blood mononuclear cells. This CDR3 is CASSKGSGTGLYEQYF. Partial CDR3 DNA: TGTGCCAGTAGTAAGGGATCCGGGACAGGGTTGTACGAG.